Following are 25 T cell receptor beta chains from one sample sequenced in a study of control samples from healthy donors and cancer patients. Repertoires were generated with immunoSEQ multiplex PCR, while TCRdb's copy carries only in-frame clones and drops some. The data contain 350,000 to 450,000 clones, about 93% of them singletons. What was sequenced was PBMCs. The receptor source for this set is a man in his forties with head and neck cancer.

This clone has only a few counts. The rearrangement joins TRBV11-2 to TRBJ2-1; the D call may be TRBD1 or TRBD2 (5 bases each). V was trimmed by 7 bases and J by 10 bases, leaving 26 bases between them. This CDR3 has 16 residues. Germline CDR1 and CDR2: SGHAT and FQNNGV. CDR3 sequence reads: CASIPIRSGTRQEQFF. DNA for the CDR3: TGTGCCAGCATCCCCATTCGGTCCGGGACGCGCCAGGAGCAGTTCTTC.

The chain uses TRBV5-6 and TRBJ1-5; 7 bases match TRBD1. The CDR3 covers 16 residues. CDR1 and CDR2 from the germline V gene are SGHDT and YYEEEE. V lost 0 bases, J lost 2 bases, and 5 bases stayed unmatched. The CDR3 here is CASSLGSGGGNQPQHF. CDR3 bases: TGTGCCAGCAGCTTGGGGTCAGGGGGAGGCAATCAGCCCCAGCATTTT.

The V gene is TRBV19, the J gene TRBJ2-1; maybe TRBD1 (6 bases). This CDR3 comprises 15 residues. Germline V lookup: CDR1 LNHDA, CDR2 SQIVND (reference sequence). The germline V and J ends were trimmed by 4 bases and 8 bases, with 18 bases remaining between them. In DNA form, the CDR3 reads TGTGCCAGTAGTACGATTGGGGGCTGGGTCTATGAGCAGTTCTTC. Amino acid sequence: CASSTIGGWVYEQFF.

This clone turned up a few times. This chain joins TRBV18 and TRBJ1-2; the match to TRBD1 covers 10 bases. The CDR3 is made up of 15 amino acids. Germline loops: CDR1 KGHSH, CDR2 LQKENI. Trimming took 2 bases from V and 8 from J; bases not matched to a gene: 8. The DNA of the CDR3 is TGTGCCAGCTCACCAATACGGGGACAGGGGCACGGCTACACCTTC. Translation: CASSPIRGQGHGYTF.

V usage is TRBV28 and J usage is TRBJ2-7, with 7 nucleotides matching TRBD2. J gave up 3 bases and V 6 bases, and 8 bases lay outside the gene matches. The CDR3 is made up of 14 amino acids. CDR1 is MDHEN and CDR2 is SYDVKM in the germline V gene. The chain's CDR3 is CASRRTSVVYEQYF. CDR3 in DNA: TGTGCCAGCAGACGGACTAGTGTTGTCTACGAGCAGTACTTC.

V is TRBV28 and J is TRBJ2-7, with unresolved D. CDR1 MDHEN and CDR2 SYDVKM come from the germline V gene. V was shortened by 6 bases and J by 6 bases, with 15 bases between the two germline ends. The CDR3 sequence is 13 residues long. The CDR3 spells CASRLAYTGEQYF. The CDR3 DNA reads TGTGCCAGCAGACTCGCGTACACCGGCGAGCAGTACTTC. Looking up the rest from reference TRBV28 and TRBJ2-7 gives the full variable domain: DVKVTQSSRYLVKRTGEKVFLECVQDMDHENMFWYRQDPGLGLRLIYFSYDVKMKEKGDIPEGYSVSREKKERFSLILESASTNQTSMYLCASRLAYTGEQYFGPGTRLTVT.

The V and J genes are TRBV28 and TRBJ1-5; D unclear. This CDR3 contains 14 residues. V shed 3 bases and J shed 5 bases, with 11 bases lying between them. Germline CDR1 MDHEN, CDR2 SYDVKM. The CDR3 here is CASSFRLSYQPQHF. For the CDR3, the DNA is TGTGCCAGCAGTTTCAGACTAAGTTATCAGCCCCAGCATTTT.

This clone was observed a handful of times. The V call is TRBV7-3, the J call TRBJ1-1; no firm D call. CDR1 is SGHTA and CDR2 is FQGTGA in the germline V gene. The CDR3 spans 14 residues. The V gene lost 1 base and the J gene lost 1 base, with 7 bases spanning the gap. The DNA of the CDR3 is TGTGCCAGCAGCTTAAGCGGTTCGAACACTGAAGCTTTCTTT. Its protein is CASSLSGSNTEAFF. The whole variable domain, filled in from reference TRBV7-3 and TRBJ1-1, reads GAGVSQTPSNKVTEKGKYVELRCDPISGHTALYWYRQSLGQGPEFLIYFQGTGAADDSGLPNDRFFAVRPEGSVSTLKIQRTERGDSAVYLCASSLSGSNTEAFFGQGTRLTVV.

The genes are TRBV21-1 and TRBJ1-5. TRBV21-1 is shown as a pseudogene. The CDR3 runs 15 residues. Written as DNA, the CDR3 is TGTGCCAGCAGCAACCGGGGTGGGTACTATCAGCCCCAGCATTTT. This codes for CASSNRGGYYQPQHF.

The gene calls are TRBV27 and TRBJ2-7; D is undetermined. V was shortened by 4 bases and J by 4 bases, with 20 bases between the two germline ends. Per germline, CDR1 MNHEY and CDR2 SMNVEV (reference sequence). This CDR3 contains 16 residues. The CDR3 here is CASSSLDGKSWYEQYF. DNA for the CDR3: TGTGCCAGCAGTTCATTGGACGGCAAGTCTTGGTACGAGCAGTACTTC.

This clone was counted once. This chain links TRBV6-2 or TRBV6-3 with TRBJ1-6; 8 nucleotides align to TRBD1. The CDR3 totals 18 residues. In germline, CDR1 is MNHEY, CDR2 SVGEGT. V lost 5 bases and J lost 1; bases outside the gene matches: 10. This chain's CDR3 is CASSPTDRDVSYNSPLHF. Here the CDR3 DNA reads TGTGCCAGCAGTCCCACGGACAGGGACGTATCCTATAATTCACCCCTCCACTTT.

The V call is TRBV3-1 (or the pseudogene TRBV3-2), the J call TRBJ2-2; 9 bases align to TRBD1. Germline V gene data show CDR1 as LGHDT and CDR2 as YNNKEL (reference sequence). The CDR3 covers 15 residues. J gave up 7 bases and V 4 bases, and 7 bases lay outside the gene matches. CDR3 loop: CASSRGTGFGGELFF. As DNA, the CDR3 is TGTGCCAGCAGCCGAGGGACAGGGTTCGGCGGGGAGCTGTTTTTT.

V gene TRBV29-1 combines with J gene TRBJ2-7; perhaps TRBD2 as D (5 bases). Deletions cut 5 bases from V and 2 bases from J, with 10 bases between. Germline CDR1 SQVTM, CDR2 ANQGSEA. The CDR3 contains 12 residues. CDR3 residues: CSVMSGTYEQYF. The CDR3, as DNA: TGCAGCGTTATGTCGGGGACCTACGAGCAGTACTTC.

In its sample, this clone was seen once. This CDR3 is also generated by other DNA sequences in the sample. The chain is built from TRBV6-5 and TRBJ2-5; D is unclear. In germline, CDR1 is MNHEY, CDR2 SVGAGI. V gave up 0 bases and J gave up 4 bases, with 9 bases separating them. This CDR3 comprises 14 residues. The CDR3 protein is CASSYSSRRETQYF. The CDR3 bases are TGTGCCAGCAGTTACTCATCCAGAAGAGAGACCCAGTACTTC.

V and J are TRBV7-3 and TRBJ2-1; TRBD1 is a possible D gene (6 bases). Germline CDR1 reads SGHTA; CDR2 reads FQGTGA. The length of the CDR3 is 15 residues. The germline V and J ends were trimmed by 4 bases and 0 bases, with 10 bases remaining between them. The CDR3 nucleotides read TGTGCCAGCAGCTACACAGGGAGCTCCTACAATGAGCAGTTCTTC. Encoded protein: CASSYTGSSYNEQFF.

This chain connects TRBV19 to TRBJ2-7, with a weak D call TRBD2 (6 bases). Germline CDR1 is LNHDA and CDR2 is SQIVND (reference sequence). The CDR3 sequence is 15 residues long. Trimming took off 6 bases at V and 2 bases at J, with 17 bases between the two ends. The DNA for the CDR3 is TGTGCCAGTAGCGGGGGACTGCGCGGTCCCTACGAGCAGTACTTC. Residues: CASSGGLRGPYEQYF.

This chain's CDR3 is CASSFKGHSNQPQHF. As DNA, the CDR3 is TGTGCCAGCAGTTTTAAAGGTCATAGCAATCAGCCCCAGCATTTT. The rearrangement uses TRBV6-2 or TRBV6-3 and TRBJ1-5; no firm D call. V lost 4 bases to trimming and J lost 0 bases, with 10 bases between them. The CDR3 loop spans 15 amino acids. Germline V gene sequence: CDR1 MNHEY, CDR2 SVGEGT.

This clone appeared a single time. V gene TRBV12-3 or TRBV12-4 combines with J gene TRBJ2-2; D remains ambiguous. V gave up 6 bases and J gave up 9 bases, with 11 bases separating them. The CDR3 consists of 12 residues. CDR3 in amino acids: CASSSPARELFF. CDR3 in DNA: TGTGCCAGCAGCTCCCCCGCCCGGGAGCTGTTTTTT.

The rearrangement joins TRBV6-2 or TRBV6-3 to TRBJ1-5; a possible D gene is TRBD1 (5 bases). The germline gives CDR1 MNHEY, CDR2 SVGEGT. The CDR3 spans 15 residues. Trimming took 2 bases from V and 7 from J, leaving 15 bases between them. The CDR3 coding sequence is TGTGCCAGCAGTTACGGGGCCGTCAAAAGGCAGCCCCAGCATTTT. Translating it yields CASSYGAVKRQPQHF.

The V and J genes are TRBV5-1 and TRBJ1-4; no reliable D call. Germline CDR1 and CDR2: SGHRS and YFSETQ. This CDR3 is 16 amino acids long. V lost 0 bases and J 0 bases, leaving 9 bases between the germline ends. CDR3 region: CASSLAAGTTNEKLFF. The CDR3 region has the DNA TGCGCCAGCAGCTTGGCCGCGGGGACAACTAATGAAAAACTGTTTTTT.

The gene calls are TRBV28 and TRBJ1-6, with D possibly TRBD1 on 6 matching bases. Deletions cut 6 bases from V and 0 bases from J, with 9 bases between. This CDR3 contains 15 residues. Germline V gene data show CDR1 as MDHEN and CDR2 as SYDVKM. CDR3 region: CASRPQGSYNSPLHF. DNA of the CDR3: TGTGCCAGCAGACCACAGGGCTCCTATAATTCACCCCTCCACTTT.

Comments on this clone: This sample also contains other DNA sequences that code for the same CDR3. This sequence joins TRBV12-3 or TRBV12-4 and TRBJ1-5; possibly TRBD1 for D (5 bases). V lost 1 base and J lost 7, with 8 bases in between. This CDR3 spans 13 amino acids. The CDR3 bases are TGTGCCAGCAGTTTAGGGGGGGGGCAGCCCCAGCATTTT. This encodes CASSLGGGQPQHF.

The CDR3 loop reads CASRRDRGLGGYTF. The CDR3 coding sequence is TGTGCCAGCAGGAGGGACAGGGGGCTAGGCGGCTACACCTTC. This chain uses TRBV6-5 with TRBJ1-2, with 12 bases matching TRBD1. The V gene end was trimmed by 6 bases and the J gene end by 8 bases; junction bases not matched to a gene: 7. From germline, CDR1 is MNHEY and CDR2 SVGAGI. The CDR3 is 14 amino acids.

This rearrangement joins TRBV7-9 to TRBJ1-3; 7 bases match TRBD1. CDR3 size: 15 residues. V was pared by 5 bases and J by 3 bases, with 7 bases of the junction left unmatched. Germline values: CDR1 SEHNR, CDR2 FQNEAQ (reference sequence). This CDR3 reads CASSHSDRVGNTIYF. DNA of the CDR3: TGTGCCAGCAGCCACAGTGACAGGGTTGGAAACACCATATATTTT.

The V gene is TRBV5-4, the J gene TRBJ2-7; 8 bases fit TRBD2. CDR1 is SGHNT, CDR2 YYREEE, per germline (reference sequence). The CDR3 spans 15 residues. Trimming cost V 0 bases and J 7 bases; bases outside gene matches: 9. The CDR3 is CASSLVMGTSGEQYF. CDR3 nucleotides: TGTGCCAGCAGCTTGGTGATGGGGACTAGTGGAGAGCAGTACTTC.